One TCR beta chain is described in this entry. The antigen is unknown. Germline CDR1 is WNHNN and CDR2 is SYGVQD (reference sequence). The junction had 14 bases not matched to a gene; V was cut back by 8 bases and J by 7 bases. The CDR3 is 14 residues long. This record belongs to a study of cytomegalovirus exposure and HLA in healthy donors. Study-wide points: A later analysis showed that HLA-associated TCR beta chains had undergone more clonal expansion than equally common others.

The PCR made use of 60 Vbeta and 13 Jbeta primers. The protocol was immunoSEQ multiplex PCR, while the TCRdb copy is restricted to in-frame clones and leaves out a portion. This table holds 80,000 to 130,000 clones, around three quarters found once. The sample taken for sequencing was PBMCs. The chain links TRBV10-1 to TRBJ2-7; 7 bases are a match to TRBD2. The clonotype comes from a female donor in good health and CMV-seropositive. The chain's CDR3 is CASLELAGVREQYF. DNA for the CDR3: TGCGCCAGCTTAGAATTGGCGGGAGTTCGGGAGCAGTACTTC.